The rows below give T cell receptor beta chains drawn from one sample of a study of CD8+CD57+ T cells in acquired aplastic anemia. Using its own MiXCR run on the reads, TCRdb lists one record per CDR3 protein. The sample carries more than 150,000 distinct CDR3 sequences, approximately 48% recorded once. Sequencing used sorted CD4+, CD8+, or CD8+CD57+ T cells (not recorded which) from PBMCs. The receptors come from a human donor with aplastic anemia. Both conserved end residues are part of each CDR3. Each record gives: CDR3 DNA, CDR3 protein, D gene, CDR3 length, V gene, clone size, J gene. The D gene is left open where the match is weak. For some rows the clone size is stated as once, few or many, or as a class when expanded; others skip it.

CDR3nt: TGTGCCAGCAGTGATATTGGGGACAGGGTCGGAACAGATACGCAGTATTTT
CDR3aa: CASSDIGDRVGTDTQYF
d_gene: TRBD1
len: 17
v_gene: TRBV2
abundance: NA
j_gene: TRBJ2-3

CDR3nt: TGTGCCAGCAGCTCTGGAGGTGGATTAGCCAAAAACATTCAGTACTTC
CDR3aa: CASSSGGGLAKNIQYF
d_gene: NA
len: 16
v_gene: TRBV5-4
abundance: NA
j_gene: TRBJ2-4

CDR3nt: TGTGCCAGTAGTAGTGGGGTCGATCTCACTGAAGCTTTCTTT
CDR3aa: CASSSGVDLTEAFF
d_gene: NA
len: 14
v_gene: TRBV19
abundance: few
j_gene: TRBJ1-1

CDR3nt: TGCAGCCGGGACTACCTAACGTTCCAGTACTTC
CDR3aa: CSRDYLTFQYF
d_gene: TRBD2
len: 11
v_gene: TRBV29-1
abundance: NA
j_gene: TRBJ2-5

CDR3nt: TGCGCCAGCAGACCCCAGGGAAACACTGAAGCTTTCTTT
CDR3aa: CASRPQGNTEAFF
d_gene: NA
len: 13
v_gene: TRBV10-1
abundance: many
j_gene: TRBJ1-1

CDR3nt: TGTGCCAGCAGTGCTAGAGCCGGGAGCACAGATACGCAGTATTTT
CDR3aa: CASSARAGSTDTQYF
d_gene: NA
len: 15
v_gene: TRBV25-1
abundance: NA
j_gene: TRBJ2-3

CDR3nt: TGTGCCAGTAGTATGGGTAATAATTCACCCCTCCACTTT
CDR3aa: CASSMGNNSPLHF
d_gene: NA
len: 13
v_gene: TRBV19
abundance: many
j_gene: TRBJ1-6

CDR3nt: TGTGCCAGCAGTTATCACGATGGCTACACCTTC
CDR3aa: CASSYHDGYTF
d_gene: NA
len: 11
v_gene: TRBV28
abundance: NA
j_gene: TRBJ1-2

CDR3nt: TGCAGCTCCGACCCGGCAGGGCTGATAGATACGCAGTATTTT
CDR3aa: CSSDPAGLIDTQYF
d_gene: NA
len: 14
v_gene: TRBV29-1
abundance: NA
j_gene: TRBJ2-3

CDR3nt: TGTGCCACCAGCAGGGTGGGCGGGGGCTACAATGAGCAGTTCTTC
CDR3aa: CATSRVGGGYNEQFF
d_gene: TRBD2
len: 15
v_gene: TRBV15
abundance: NA
j_gene: TRBJ2-1

CDR3nt: TGTGCCAGCCGGAGGGAGTTGGAAAAACTGTTTTTT
CDR3aa: CASRRELEKLFF
d_gene: NA
len: 12
v_gene: TRBV2
abundance: NA
j_gene: TRBJ1-4

CDR3nt: TGTGCCATCAGTCCTGGGCAGGCGCTGAACTATGGCTACACCTTC
CDR3aa: CAISPGQALNYGYTF
d_gene: NA
len: 15
v_gene: TRBV10-3
abundance: NA
j_gene: TRBJ1-2

CDR3nt: TGTGCCACCAGTGATCAAGGACAGGTGAGCAATCAGCCCCAGCATTTT
CDR3aa: CATSDQGQVSNQPQHF
d_gene: TRBD1
len: 16
v_gene: TRBV24-1
abundance: few
j_gene: TRBJ1-5

CDR3nt: TGTGCCAGCAGGAGGACCTCGGGCACTGAAGCTTTCTTT
CDR3aa: CASRRTSGTEAFF
d_gene: NA
len: 13
v_gene: TRBV25-1
abundance: few
j_gene: TRBJ1-1

CDR3nt: TGCAGTGCTAGCGACCCAGGGGGCTATCAGCCCCAGCATTTT
CDR3aa: CSASDPGGYQPQHF
d_gene: TRBD1
len: 14
v_gene: TRBV20-1
abundance: once
j_gene: TRBJ1-5

CDR3nt: TGTGCCAGCAGTCTTTTCCCTTTTCAATCTGCGGGGGCCAATGAGCAGTTCTTC
CDR3aa: CASSLFPFQSAGANEQFF
d_gene: NA
len: 18
v_gene: TRBV12-3/TRBV12-4
abundance: NA
j_gene: TRBJ2-1

CDR3nt: TGTGCCATCAGGACCTCGAACGAGCAGTACTTC
CDR3aa: CAIRTSNEQYF
d_gene: NA
len: 11
v_gene: TRBV10-3
abundance: many
j_gene: TRBJ2-7

CDR3nt: TGTGCCAGCACCCTGACAGGGGGTAGGTACGAGCAGTACTTC
CDR3aa: CASTLTGGRYEQYF
d_gene: TRBD1
len: 14
v_gene: TRBV2
abundance: NA
j_gene: TRBJ2-7

CDR3nt: TGCGCCAGCAGTCAGCCCAAGAGGCCTAACTATGGCTACAACTTC
CDR3aa: CASSQPKRPNYGYNF
d_gene: NA
len: 15
v_gene: TRBV10-1
abundance: NA
j_gene: TRBJ1-2

CDR3nt: TGTGCCAGTATAGGAAGGAAACAGGGGGTATACGAGCAGTACTTC
CDR3aa: CASIGRKQGVYEQYF
d_gene: TRBD1
len: 15
v_gene: TRBV19
abundance: few
j_gene: TRBJ2-7

CDR3nt: TGTGCCATCAGTGGTGGGGGGGAGACCCAGTACTTC
CDR3aa: CAISGGGETQYF
d_gene: NA
len: 12
v_gene: TRBV10-3
abundance: many
j_gene: TRBJ2-5

CDR3nt: TGTGCCAGCAGCTTAGGGGCTAGCGGGGCAGACTACGAGCAGTACTTC
CDR3aa: CASSLGASGADYEQYF
d_gene: TRBD2
len: 16
v_gene: TRBV7-8
abundance: NA
j_gene: TRBJ2-7

CDR3nt: TGTGCCAGCTCACCTCAACGGGGACAGGGGTACATTCAGTACTTC
CDR3aa: CASSPQRGQGYIQYF
d_gene: TRBD1
len: 15
v_gene: TRBV18
abundance: NA
j_gene: TRBJ2-4

CDR3nt: TGTGCCAGCAAACCGACGGGGAACTATGGCTACACCTTC
CDR3aa: CASKPTGNYGYTF
d_gene: NA
len: 13
v_gene: TRBV7-2
abundance: many
j_gene: TRBJ1-2

CDR3nt: TGCAGTGCTACCGTGGACAGCTCCTACGAGCAGTACTTC
CDR3aa: CSATVDSSYEQYF
d_gene: NA
len: 13
v_gene: TRBV20-1
abundance: few
j_gene: TRBJ2-7

CDR3nt: TGTGCCATCAGTGTTCGGGAGGGCACAGATACGCAGTATTTT
CDR3aa: CAISVREGTDTQYF
d_gene: TRBD2
len: 14
v_gene: TRBV10-3
abundance: NA
j_gene: TRBJ2-3

CDR3nt: TGTGCCACCAGTGATTTGATGGGGAAGGGCTACACCTTC
CDR3aa: CATSDLMGKGYTF
d_gene: NA
len: 13
v_gene: TRBV24-1
abundance: NA
j_gene: TRBJ1-2

CDR3nt: TGCGCCAGCAGCTTAGGACTGACCGCACCATACAATGAGCAGTTCTTC
CDR3aa: CASSLGLTAPYNEQFF
d_gene: NA
len: 16
v_gene: TRBV5-1
abundance: NA
j_gene: TRBJ2-1

CDR3nt: TGTGCCAGCAGTTACTCAGGCAGGGGGGCCTCCGAGCAGTACTTC
CDR3aa: CASSYSGRGASEQYF
d_gene: NA
len: 15
v_gene: TRBV2
abundance: once
j_gene: TRBJ2-7

CDR3nt: TGTGCCATCAGTGAGTTGGGCGGCTCTGGGGCCAACGTCCTGACTTTC
CDR3aa: CAISELGGSGANVLTF
d_gene: NA
len: 16
v_gene: TRBV10-3
abundance: once
j_gene: TRBJ2-6

CDR3nt: TGCGCCAGCAGTGTCAGGTTTGGCGAGCAGTACTTC
CDR3aa: CASSVRFGEQYF
d_gene: NA
len: 12
v_gene: TRBV5-1
abundance: NA
j_gene: TRBJ2-7

CDR3nt: TGTGCCAGCAGCGTACTCGAAACAGGGGGCGCGTCTGGCTACACCTTC
CDR3aa: CASSVLETGGASGYTF
d_gene: TRBD1
len: 16
v_gene: TRBV9
abundance: NA
j_gene: TRBJ1-2

CDR3nt: TGTGCCAGCAGCTTACACCAGGGGAACACTGAAGCTTTCTTT
CDR3aa: CASSLHQGNTEAFF
d_gene: NA
len: 14
v_gene: TRBV7-3
abundance: many
j_gene: TRBJ1-1

CDR3nt: TGCAGTGCTAAAAAACTGGGACAGGGGGCTACTGAAGCTTTCTTT
CDR3aa: CSAKKLGQGATEAFF
d_gene: TRBD1
len: 15
v_gene: TRBV20-1
abundance: NA
j_gene: TRBJ1-1

CDR3nt: TGTGCCAGCAGTGGAGGGACGGGCTATGGCTACACCTTC
CDR3aa: CASSGGTGYGYTF
d_gene: NA
len: 13
v_gene: TRBV2
abundance: many
j_gene: TRBJ1-2

CDR3nt: TGTGCCAGCAGCTCTGTGGGTGGGGTAGCCAAAAACATTCAGTACTTC
CDR3aa: CASSSVGGVAKNIQYF
d_gene: NA
len: 16
v_gene: TRBV5-4
abundance: NA
j_gene: TRBJ2-4

CDR3nt: TGTGCCAGTAGTATAGGAGGCTATACGCAGTATTTT
CDR3aa: CASSIGGYTQYF
d_gene: NA
len: 12
v_gene: TRBV19
abundance: NA
j_gene: TRBJ2-3

CDR3nt: TGTGCCAGCAGTTACTCGCAGCGGGGGGCTTCCGAGCAGTACTTC
CDR3aa: CASSYSQRGASEQYF
d_gene: TRBD2
len: 15
v_gene: TRBV6-6
abundance: many
j_gene: TRBJ2-7

CDR3nt: TGCAGTGCTAGAGATGAGGGGGGAACTAGCGGTTCCTACAATGAGCAGTTCTTC
CDR3aa: CSARDEGGTSGSYNEQFF
d_gene: TRBD2
len: 18
v_gene: TRBV20-1
abundance: NA
j_gene: TRBJ2-1

CDR3nt: TGCAGCGTTGGGGATGGACGGGATACGCAGTATTTT
CDR3aa: CSVGDGRDTQYF
d_gene: NA
len: 12
v_gene: TRBV29-1
abundance: NA
j_gene: TRBJ2-3

CDR3nt: TGCGCCAGCAGTGAGCCGACCGGGACAGCCAGCGCGCAGTACTTC
CDR3aa: CASSEPTGTASAQYF
d_gene: TRBD1
len: 15
v_gene: TRBV10-2
abundance: NA
j_gene: TRBJ2-7

CDR3nt: TGTGCCAGCAGCCCCGGGCTTGCGGTGAACGTCCACGAGCAGTACTTC
CDR3aa: CASSPGLAVNVHEQYF
d_gene: NA
len: 16
v_gene: TRBV5-5
abundance: many
j_gene: TRBJ2-7

CDR3nt: TGTGCCAGTAGTGACGGTGGCTCCTACAATGAGCAGTTCTTC
CDR3aa: CASSDGGSYNEQFF
d_gene: NA
len: 14
v_gene: TRBV6-4
abundance: NA
j_gene: TRBJ2-1

CDR3nt: TGCAGTGCTAGGGACAGAAGGAACACTGAAGCTTTCTTT
CDR3aa: CSARDRRNTEAFF
d_gene: NA
len: 13
v_gene: TRBV20-1
abundance: NA
j_gene: TRBJ1-1

CDR3nt: TGCGCCAGCAGCTTGGGGGGCCCCCATGAAAAACTGTTTTTT
CDR3aa: CASSLGGPHEKLFF
d_gene: NA
len: 14
v_gene: TRBV5-1
abundance: NA
j_gene: TRBJ1-4

CDR3nt: TGTGCCAGCAGCCAAGTTTATGGCGGGGGTCCAGATACGCAGTATTTT
CDR3aa: CASSQVYGGGPDTQYF
d_gene: TRBD2
len: 16
v_gene: TRBV3-1
abundance: few
j_gene: TRBJ2-3

CDR3nt: TGCGCCAGCAGCTCCGGGACAGGGGAGGCAGATACGCAGTATTTT
CDR3aa: CASSSGTGEADTQYF
d_gene: TRBD1
len: 15
v_gene: TRBV5-1
abundance: NA
j_gene: TRBJ2-3

CDR3nt: TGCAGTGCTAGGGCGTCTAGGGAAAACACCGGGGAGCTGTTTTTT
CDR3aa: CSARASRENTGELFF
d_gene: NA
len: 15
v_gene: TRBV20-1
abundance: many
j_gene: TRBJ2-2

CDR3nt: TGTGCTAGCAGCTCATGCATATTGGGGGTGCCTGGAGAGCAGTACTTC
CDR3aa: CASSSCILGVPGEQYF
d_gene: NA
len: 16
v_gene: TRBV7-7
abundance: many
j_gene: TRBJ2-7

CDR3nt: TGTGCCAGCAGCCCCGGAGCAGTCGGAGGAAACACCATATATTTT
CDR3aa: CASSPGAVGGNTIYF
d_gene: NA
len: 15
v_gene: TRBV7-9
abundance: NA
j_gene: TRBJ1-3

CDR3nt: TGTGCCTGGAGGGGGCCCAACGAGCAGTACTTC
CDR3aa: CAWRGPNEQYF
d_gene: NA
len: 11
v_gene: TRBV30
abundance: NA
j_gene: TRBJ2-7

CDR3nt: TGCGCCAGCAGTCCCTCGTGGGATCAGCCCCAGCATTTT
CDR3aa: CASSPSWDQPQHF
d_gene: NA
len: 13
v_gene: TRBV10-1
abundance: NA
j_gene: TRBJ1-5

CDR3nt: TGTGCCACCAGAACTTCAGGGGAAACATACGAGCAGCACTTC
CDR3aa: CATRTSGETYEQHF
d_gene: NA
len: 14
v_gene: TRBV15
abundance: NA
j_gene: TRBJ2-7

CDR3nt: TGTGCCAGCAGCCGACAGGGACGGGATCAGCCCCAGCATTTT
CDR3aa: CASSRQGRDQPQHF
d_gene: TRBD1
len: 14
v_gene: TRBV2
abundance: NA
j_gene: TRBJ1-5

CDR3nt: TGTGACACCAGCAGAGACCTCCCCTTAAGCGGGAGTGAGCAGTACTTC
CDR3aa: CDTSRDLPLSGSEQYF
d_gene: TRBD2
len: 16
v_gene: TRBV15
abundance: NA
j_gene: TRBJ2-7

CDR3nt: TGTGCCAGTAGTGACCGTAGTCGCCAACCTGGCTACACCTTC
CDR3aa: CASSDRSRQPGYTF
d_gene: NA
len: 14
v_gene: TRBV19
abundance: NA
j_gene: TRBJ1-2

CDR3nt: TGTGCCAGCAGCTTAAGGGAGAGCTCCTATAATTCACCCCTCCACTTT
CDR3aa: CASSLRESSYNSPLHF
d_gene: NA
len: 16
v_gene: TRBV7-3
abundance: NA
j_gene: TRBJ1-6

CDR3nt: TGTGCCAGCAGCTTAAACAGGGAGGGCGAGCAGTTCTTC
CDR3aa: CASSLNREGEQFF
d_gene: NA
len: 13
v_gene: TRBV7-3
abundance: many
j_gene: TRBJ2-1

CDR3nt: TGTGCCAGCAGCGGCCAGGGGGGCTATGGCTACACCTTC
CDR3aa: CASSGQGGYGYTF
d_gene: TRBD1
len: 13
v_gene: TRBV2
abundance: NA
j_gene: TRBJ1-2

CDR3nt: TGCAGTGCTAGGGGGGACAGTACCTACGAGCAGTACTTC
CDR3aa: CSARGDSTYEQYF
d_gene: TRBD1
len: 13
v_gene: TRBV20-1
abundance: NA
j_gene: TRBJ2-7